What follows is one TCR beta chain and its context. Its binding antigen is unknown. The sample holds no much larger clone one base away, and base qualities are not on file. This entry is derived from a study of technical replicates of blood from a few donors (dated by TCRdb to about 2017). Trimming accounts for 0 bases at V and 2 bases at J, while the number of junction bases matched to no gene is 9. Taken from the germline V gene, the CDR1 and CDR2 loops are LGHNA and YNFKEQ. From its cysteine to its phenylalanine, the CDR3 spans 17 amino acids. The CDR3 DNA has 51 bases and is translated from base 1. Library generation was performed with the immunoSEQ multiplex PCR assay. TCRdb limited this immuneACCESS table to in-frame rearrangements with V and J called. A share of clones is missing; checked studies link under half to unresolved V genes, and the rest is unexplained. For this sample there are about 88,000 clones; about 94% appear just once. Jointly, the top ten make up more than 0.2% of the sample.

The rearrangement joined TRBV4-2 to TRBJ2-7, with 8 bases aligning to TRBD2. Source material: T cells isolated from PBMCs. The TCR was taken from a human donor in good health. The sequenced DNA is TGTGCCAGCAGCCAAGAGAGTATCACTAGCGGAGCCTACGAGCAGTACTTC. Its protein product is CASSQESITSGAYEQYF.